This T cell receptor (beta chain) was captured by sequencing in a study of human T cells and chemical hapten exposure. General study results and limits: No shift was seen in TCRs above 1 in 1000 frequency with DPC sensitization.

This clonotype has at least ten counts. Its specificity is unknown. Unseparated into fractions, whole blood served as the source from which total RNA was extracted. The CDR3 is 16 residues long. Trimming cost V 3 bases and J 5 bases, with 16 bases left between them. Individual cDNA molecules had unique molecular identifiers attached to them by the library. One entry per CDR3 protein results from TCRdb running MiXCR on the 5' RACE reads. The sample lists around 140,000 distinct CDR3 sequences; roughly 4% were seen once. The V and J genes are TRBV12-3 or TRBV12-4 and TRBJ2-2, with D hard to call. The receptor comes from a female donor in good health. CDR3 sequence: CASSFSMGQRTGELFF. DNA of the CDR3: TGTGCCAGCAGTTTCAGTATGGGTCAAAGAACCGGGGAGCTGTTTTTT.